One sample yielded the 17 T cell receptor beta chains listed below, sequenced in a study of cytomegalovirus exposure and HLA in healthy donors. The PCR ran on 60 Vbeta and 13 Jbeta primers. This table comes from immunoSEQ multiplex PCR, and its TCRdb copy is limited to in-frame clones, with some not included. The top ten hold roughly 2.6% of the sample, which has over 95,000 clones, more than 60% seen once. Material for sequencing was PBMCs. These receptors were obtained from a female donor in good health and CMV-seronegative.

CDR3: CASSLGDRQSDTQYF. The CDR3 DNA reads as TGTGCCAGCAGCTTAGGGGACAGACAGTCAGATACGCAGTATTTT. The chain combines TRBV7-2 with TRBJ2-3; 7 nucleotides agree with TRBD1. Per the germline V gene, CDR1 is SGHTA and CDR2 is FQGNSA. Trimming at V came to 1 base and at J to 4 bases, leaving 5 bases not matched to a gene. This CDR3 has 15 residues.

This clone was seen a few times. The gene calls are TRBV7-2 and TRBJ2-3, with 10 bases fitting TRBD1. Looked up from germline, CDR1 is SGHTA and CDR2 is FQGNSA. J gave up 13 bases and V 3 bases, and 7 bases lay outside the gene matches. The CDR3 extends over 13 amino acids. The CDR3 loop is CASSFSSGTGEYF. CDR3 nucleotide sequence: TGTGCCAGCAGCTTCTCGTCGGGGACAGGGGAGTATTTT.

The chain is built from TRBV6-1 and TRBJ1-4; tentative D call: TRBD1 (6 bases). V lost 3 bases and J 5 bases, leaving 16 bases between the germline ends. This CDR3 has 16 amino acids. From germline, CDR1 is MNHNS and CDR2 SASEGT. The CDR3 DNA is TGTGCCAGCAGTGACGGGACATCATCACCAAATGAAAAACTGTTTTTT. Encoded protein: CASSDGTSSPNEKLFF.

The chain employs TRBV30 and TRBJ1-6; unclear D gene. CDR1 and CDR2 (germline): GTSNPN, SVGIG (reference sequence). CDR3 size: 14 residues. Trimming left V 7 bases short and J 5 bases short, with 15 bases between. The CDR3 region has the DNA TGTGCCTTTGGTCCCGGGATCCATAATTCACCCCTCCACTTT. Its protein product is CAFGPGIHNSPLHF.

The chain employs TRBV4-2 and TRBJ1-5; D is undetermined. V was cut by 5 bases and J by 3 bases, with 17 bases left in between. In germline, CDR1 is LGHNA, CDR2 YNFKEQ. The CDR3 runs 16 residues. This chain's CDR3 is CASSKGNGEPNQPQHF. The CDR3 DNA sequence: TGTGCCAGCAGCAAAGGGAACGGGGAACCCAATCAGCCCCAGCATTTT.

V usage is TRBV15 and J usage is TRBJ2-7; D might be TRBD1 (5 bases). The germline gives CDR1 LNHNV, CDR2 YYDKDF (reference sequence). Trimming took off 2 bases at V and 5 bases at J, with 19 bases between the two ends. The CDR3 is 16 residues long. The CDR3 region is CATSRSRQRTGHEQYF. The CDR3 DNA reads TGTGCCACCAGCAGATCCCGACAGAGAACGGGTCACGAGCAGTACTTC.

V usage is TRBV6-5 and J usage is TRBJ2-1, with TRBD2 identical over 10 bases. V shed 3 bases, J shed 3 bases, and the junction held 5 bases outside the gene matches. The CDR3 loop spans 16 amino acids. From germline, CDR1 is MNHEY and CDR2 SVGAGI. CDR3 in amino acids: CASSYLLAGLYNEQFF. The CDR3 DNA reads TGTGCCAGCAGTTATTTACTAGCGGGACTCTACAATGAGCAGTTCTTC.

This sequence joins TRBV6-5 and TRBJ2-5; 10 bases map to TRBD2. The assigned J gene may be wrong: the sequence end matches TRBJ2-7 better. The CDR3 is 14 residues long. Germline CDR1 reads MNHEY; CDR2 reads SVGAGI. CDR3 loop: CASSQSGGAHEQYF. The CDR3, as DNA: TGTGCCAGCAGTCAAAGCGGGGGGGCCCACGAGCAGTACTTC.

This clone has only a few counts. The chain joins TRBV27 to TRBJ2-6; D might be TRBD1 (5 bases). The germline CDR1 and CDR2 sequences are MNHEY and SMNVEV (reference sequence). V shed 0 bases and J shed 4 bases, with 7 bases lying between them. This CDR3 is 15 amino acids long. CDR3 amino acids: CASSLSGEGANVLTF. CDR3 nucleotides: TGTGCCAGCAGTTTATCAGGGGAAGGGGCCAACGTCCTGACTTTC.

About this clone itself: The junction departs from germline at one end; a sequencing error may be responsible. The chain combines TRBV7-6 with TRBJ1-2; TRBD1 is a possible D gene (6 bases). CDR3 length: 12 residues. Germline lookup yields CDR1 SGHVS and CDR2 FNYEAQ. The CDR3 is CASSIPGGGLLF. For the CDR3, the DNA is TGTGCCAGCAGCATACCGGGCGGGGGGCTTCTCTTC.

The J gene is TRBJ2-6, the V gene TRBV6-1; the D is unclear. Per the germline V gene, CDR1 is MNHNS and CDR2 is SASEGT. This CDR3 region has 14 residues. The V gene lost 5 bases and the J gene lost 0 bases, with 5 bases spanning the gap. For the CDR3, the DNA is TGTGCCAGCAGTCACAGCTCTGGGGCCAACGTCCTGACTTTC. This codes for CASSHSSGANVLTF.

CDR3 amino acids: CASSTQASNQPQHF. In DNA, the CDR3 is TGTGCCAGCAGCACACAGGCTTCCAATCAGCCCCAGCATTTT. The chain employs TRBV7-9 and TRBJ1-5; D possibly corresponds to TRBD1 (5 bases). This CDR3 region has 14 residues. Germline CDR1 SEHNR, CDR2 FQNEAQ (reference sequence). V was clipped by 5 bases and J by 3 bases, with 11 bases between them.

The chain joins TRBV5-1 to TRBJ2-2; 12 nucleotides line up with TRBD2. V dropped 3 bases and J dropped 7; count of bases not matched to a gene: 1. Per germline, CDR1 SGHRS and CDR2 YFSETQ. There are 14 residues in the CDR3. CDR3 coding DNA: TGCGCCAGCAGCTCGGGACTAGCGGGCGGGGAGCTGTTTTTT. Translating it yields CASSSGLAGGELFF.

This clone was found a few times. This chain connects TRBV4-2 to TRBJ1-5, with 7 bases identical to TRBD1. The CDR3 runs 16 residues. Unmatched junction bases numbered 9, after V lost 5 bases and J lost 2 bases. Germline CDR1 and CDR2: LGHNA and YNFKEQ. In DNA, the CDR3 is TGTGCCAGCAGCGGACAGGATGGAAAGGGCAATCAGCCCCAGCATTTT. It encodes CASSGQDGKGNQPQHF.

The chain employs TRBV5-1 and TRBJ1-6, with 8 bases identical to TRBD1. Trimming took 3 bases from V and 5 from J; bases not matched to a gene: 4. Germline V CDR1 and CDR2: SGHRS, YFSETQ. There are 15 residues in the CDR3. This CDR3 reads CASSWTGRDNSPLHF. The DNA for the CDR3 is TGCGCCAGCAGCTGGACAGGGAGGGATAATTCACCCCTCCACTTT.

The chain employs TRBV4-1 and TRBJ1-5; D ambiguous. Germline V gene data show CDR1 as MGHRA and CDR2 as YSYEKL. CDR3 length equals 14 residues. Trimming removed 8 bases at V and 0 bases at J, with 11 bases between. CDR3 DNA sequence: TGCGCCAGCCGAGACATCTATAGCAATCAGCCCCAGCATTTT. It encodes CASRDIYSNQPQHF.

V is TRBV7-2 and J is TRBJ2-2, with D unresolved. Germline V gives CDR1 SGHTA, CDR2 FQGNSA. The V and J ends lost 3 bases and 0 bases respectively, with 8 bases between them. The CDR3 has 15 amino acids. The CDR3 loop reads CASSFRSSNTGELFF. DNA for the CDR3: TGTGCCAGCAGCTTTAGGAGCTCGAACACCGGGGAGCTGTTTTTT. Filled out from reference TRBV7-2 and TRBJ2-2, the complete variable domain reads GAGVSQSPSNKVTEKGKDVELRCDPISGHTALYWYRQSLGQGLEFLIYFQGNSAPDKSGLPSDRFSAERTGGSVSTLTIQRTQQEDSAVYLCASSFRSSNTGELFFGEGSRLTVL.